The 2 T cell receptor beta chains listed next were all sequenced from one sample in a study of graft-versus-host responses after intestinal transplantation. The graft tissue was processed, and this released both intraepithelial and lamina propria lymphocytes. Libraries were prepared by immunoSEQ multiplex PCR; TCRdb keeps only in-frame clonotypes and omits some of them. The data contain 3,500 to 5,000 clones, 85% of them singletons. The source material was ileum tissue, sampled 650 to 680 days after intestinal transplant. The receptors originated from a human patient who received an intestinal transplant, so some T cells may come from the graft donor.

This chain uses TRBV4-2 with TRBJ2-7, with D possibly called TRBD1 or TRBD2 (5 bases each). The CDR3 length is 14 residues. Germline CDR1 reads LGHNA; CDR2 reads YNFKEQ. V was shortened by 1 base and J by 3 bases, with 10 bases between the two germline ends. CDR3 protein: CASSQGDDYYEQYF. CDR3 in DNA: TGTGCCAGCAGCCAAGGGGACGATTACTACGAGCAGTACTTC.

The V and J genes are TRBV2 and TRBJ2-5; D call uncertain. Trimming removed 8 bases from V and 0 bases from J, with 7 bases in between. Germline assignment: CDR1 SNHLY and CDR2 FYNNEI. This CDR3 spans 12 amino acids. Written as DNA, the CDR3 is TGTGCCAGCCGCACGGACCAAGAGACCCAGTACTTC. Amino acid sequence: CASRTDQETQYF.